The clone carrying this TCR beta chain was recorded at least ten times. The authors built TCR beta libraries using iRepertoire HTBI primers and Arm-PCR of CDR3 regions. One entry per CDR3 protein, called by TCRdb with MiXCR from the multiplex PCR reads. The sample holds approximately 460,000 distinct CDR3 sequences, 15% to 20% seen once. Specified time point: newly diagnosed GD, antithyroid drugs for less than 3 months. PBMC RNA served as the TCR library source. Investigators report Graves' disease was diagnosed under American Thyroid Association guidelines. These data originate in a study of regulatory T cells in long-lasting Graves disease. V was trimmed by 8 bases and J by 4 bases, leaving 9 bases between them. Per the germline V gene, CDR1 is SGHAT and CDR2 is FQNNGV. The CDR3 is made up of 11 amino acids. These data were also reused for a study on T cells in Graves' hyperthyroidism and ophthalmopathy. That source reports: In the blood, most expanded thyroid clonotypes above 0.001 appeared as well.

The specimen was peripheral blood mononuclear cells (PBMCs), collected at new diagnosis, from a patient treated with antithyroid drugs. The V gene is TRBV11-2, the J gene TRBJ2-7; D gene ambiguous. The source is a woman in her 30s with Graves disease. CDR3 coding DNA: TGTGCCAGCGGCTCCACTTACGAGCAGTACTTC. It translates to CASGSTYEQYF.